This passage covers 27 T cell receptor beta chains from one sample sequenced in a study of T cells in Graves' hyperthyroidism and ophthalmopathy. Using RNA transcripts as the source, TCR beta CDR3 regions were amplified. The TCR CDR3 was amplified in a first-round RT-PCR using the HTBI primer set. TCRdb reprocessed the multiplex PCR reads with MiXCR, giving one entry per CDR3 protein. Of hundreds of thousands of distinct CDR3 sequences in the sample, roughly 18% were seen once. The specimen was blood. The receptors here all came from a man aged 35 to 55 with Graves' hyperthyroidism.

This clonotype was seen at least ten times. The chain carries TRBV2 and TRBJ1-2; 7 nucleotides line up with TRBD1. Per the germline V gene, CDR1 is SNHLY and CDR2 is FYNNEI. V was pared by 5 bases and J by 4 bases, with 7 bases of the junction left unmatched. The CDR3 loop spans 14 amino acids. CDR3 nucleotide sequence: TGTGCCAGCAGTAGACAGGGACAGATCTATGGCTACACCTTC. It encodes CASSRQGQIYGYTF.

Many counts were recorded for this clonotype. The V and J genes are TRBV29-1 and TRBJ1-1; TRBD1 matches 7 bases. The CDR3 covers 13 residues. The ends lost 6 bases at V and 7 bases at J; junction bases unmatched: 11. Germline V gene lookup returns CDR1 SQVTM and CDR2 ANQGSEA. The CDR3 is CSVMDRWGFEAFF. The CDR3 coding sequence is TGCAGCGTAATGGACAGGTGGGGCTTTGAAGCTTTCTTT.

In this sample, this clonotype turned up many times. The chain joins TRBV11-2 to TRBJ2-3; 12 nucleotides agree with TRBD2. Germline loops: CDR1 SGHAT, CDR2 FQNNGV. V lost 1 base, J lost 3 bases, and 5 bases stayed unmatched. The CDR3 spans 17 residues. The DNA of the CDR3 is TGTGCCAGCAGCTTAGTTCTAGCGGGGGGGGGAACAGATACGCAGTATTTT. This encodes CASSLVLAGGGTDTQYF.

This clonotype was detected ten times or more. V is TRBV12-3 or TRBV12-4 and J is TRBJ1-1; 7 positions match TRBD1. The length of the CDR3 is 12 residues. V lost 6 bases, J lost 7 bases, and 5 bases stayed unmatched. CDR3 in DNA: TGTGCCAGCAGCCCCGGGACAGTTGAAGCTTTCTTT. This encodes CASSPGTVEAFF.

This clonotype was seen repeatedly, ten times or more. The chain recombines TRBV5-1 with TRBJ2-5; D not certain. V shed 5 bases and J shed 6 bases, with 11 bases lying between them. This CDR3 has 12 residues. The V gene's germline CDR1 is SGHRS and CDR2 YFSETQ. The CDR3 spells CASSHPSQTQYF. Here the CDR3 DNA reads TGCGCCAGCAGTCACCCATCCCAGACCCAGTACTTC.

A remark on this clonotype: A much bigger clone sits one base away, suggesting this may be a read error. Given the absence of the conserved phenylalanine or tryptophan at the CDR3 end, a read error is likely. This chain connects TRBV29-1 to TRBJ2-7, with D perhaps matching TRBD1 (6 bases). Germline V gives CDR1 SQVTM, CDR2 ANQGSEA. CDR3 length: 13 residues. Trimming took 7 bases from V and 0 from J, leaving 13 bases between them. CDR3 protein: CSAMGHSSYEQYS. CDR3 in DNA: TGCAGCGCAATGGGACACTCCTCCTACGAGCAGTACTCC.

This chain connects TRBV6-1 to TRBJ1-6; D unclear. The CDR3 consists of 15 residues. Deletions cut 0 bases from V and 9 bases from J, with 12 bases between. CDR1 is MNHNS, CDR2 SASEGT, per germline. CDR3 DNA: TGTGCCAGCAGTGAAGCGAGGACCGGGAGTTCACCCCTCCACTTT. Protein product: CASSEARTGSSPLHF.

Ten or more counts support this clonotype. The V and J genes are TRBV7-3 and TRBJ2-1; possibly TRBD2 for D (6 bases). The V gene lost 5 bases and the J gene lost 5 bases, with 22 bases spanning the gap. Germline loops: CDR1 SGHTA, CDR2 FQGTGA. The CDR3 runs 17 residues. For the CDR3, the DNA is TGTGCCAGCAGCCCCCAAGGGGTGGCGGGGACGAACAATGAGCAGTTCTTC. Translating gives CASSPQGVAGTNNEQFF.

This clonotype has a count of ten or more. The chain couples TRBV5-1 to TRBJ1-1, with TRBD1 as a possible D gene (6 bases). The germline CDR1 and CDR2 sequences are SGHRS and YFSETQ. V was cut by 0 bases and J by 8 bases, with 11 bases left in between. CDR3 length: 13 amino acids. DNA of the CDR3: TGCGCCAGCAGCTTGGGTATAACAGGGGAAGCTTTCTTT. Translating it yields CASSLGITGEAFF.

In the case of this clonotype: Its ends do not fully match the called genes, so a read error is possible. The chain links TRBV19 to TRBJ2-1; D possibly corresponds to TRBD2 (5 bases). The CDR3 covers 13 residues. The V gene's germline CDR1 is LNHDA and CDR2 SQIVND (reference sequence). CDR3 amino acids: CSSRRRGQDEQFF. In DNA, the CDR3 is TGTTCCAGTAGGCGCCGAGGGCAGGATGAGCAGTTCTTC.

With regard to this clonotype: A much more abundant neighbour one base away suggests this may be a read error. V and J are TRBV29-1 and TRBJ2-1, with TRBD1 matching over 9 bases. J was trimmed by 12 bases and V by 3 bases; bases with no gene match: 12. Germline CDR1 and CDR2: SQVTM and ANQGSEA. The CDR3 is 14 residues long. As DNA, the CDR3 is TGCAGCGTTGACGGGACAGGGTTATGGTTAGGGCAGTTCTTC. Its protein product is CSVDGTGLWLGQFF.

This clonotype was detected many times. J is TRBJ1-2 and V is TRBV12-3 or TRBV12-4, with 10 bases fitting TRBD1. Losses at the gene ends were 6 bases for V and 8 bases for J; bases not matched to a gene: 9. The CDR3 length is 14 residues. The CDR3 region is CASSVRGTGAGYTF. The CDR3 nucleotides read TGTGCCAGCAGCGTCCGTGGGACAGGGGCCGGCTACACCTTC.

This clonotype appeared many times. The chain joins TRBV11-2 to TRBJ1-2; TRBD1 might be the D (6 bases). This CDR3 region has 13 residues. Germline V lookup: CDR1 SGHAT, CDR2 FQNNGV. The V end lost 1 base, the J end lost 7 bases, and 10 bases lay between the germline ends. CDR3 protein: CASSLGQVRGYTF. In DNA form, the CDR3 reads TGTGCCAGCAGCTTAGGACAGGTCCGTGGCTACACCTTC.

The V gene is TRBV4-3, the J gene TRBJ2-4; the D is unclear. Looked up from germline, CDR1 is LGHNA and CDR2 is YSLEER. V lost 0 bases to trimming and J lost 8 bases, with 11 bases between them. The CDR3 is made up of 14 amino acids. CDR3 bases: TGCGCCAGCAGCCAAGATAGGGTTCCCGACATTCAGTACTTC. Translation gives CASSQDRVPDIQYF.

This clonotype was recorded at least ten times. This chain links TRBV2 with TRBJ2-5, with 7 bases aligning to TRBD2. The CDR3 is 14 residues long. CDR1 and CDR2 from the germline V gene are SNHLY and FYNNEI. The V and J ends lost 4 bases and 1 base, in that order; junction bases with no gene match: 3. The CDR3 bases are TGTGCCAGCAGTGTTGCGGGAGTCCAAGAGACCCAGTACTTC. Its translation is CASSVAGVQETQYF.

CDR3 nucleotides: TGCGCCAGCAGCTTGGGACCCGACCAGACATATGGCTACACCTTC. Translating gives CASSLGPDQTYGYTF. The chain recombines TRBV5-1 with TRBJ1-2; D is ambiguous. The CDR3 is 15 residues long. CDR1 is SGHRS, CDR2 YFSETQ, per germline. V was shortened by 0 bases and J by 5 bases, with 14 bases between the two germline ends.

Here the CDR3 reads CASTPGAYQETQYF. The CDR3, as DNA: TGTGCCAGCACACCGGGGGCGTACCAAGAGACCCAGTACTTC. The chain links TRBV28 to TRBJ2-5; D is tentatively TRBD1 or TRBD2 (6 bases each). This CDR3 has 14 residues. The V end lost 7 bases, the J end lost 0 bases, and 12 bases lay between the germline ends. The V gene's germline CDR1 is MDHEN and CDR2 SYDVKM.

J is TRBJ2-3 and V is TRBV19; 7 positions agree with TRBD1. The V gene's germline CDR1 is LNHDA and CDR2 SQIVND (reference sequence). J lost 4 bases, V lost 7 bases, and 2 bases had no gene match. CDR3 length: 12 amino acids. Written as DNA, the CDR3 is TGTGCCAGTAACAGGGGACCAGATACGCAGTATTTT. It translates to CASNRGPDTQYF.

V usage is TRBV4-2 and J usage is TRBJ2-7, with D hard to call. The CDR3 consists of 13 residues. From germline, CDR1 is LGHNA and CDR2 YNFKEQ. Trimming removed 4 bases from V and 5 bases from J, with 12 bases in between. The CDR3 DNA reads TGTGCCAGCAGCCTAGACACGGCGAACGAGCAGTACTTC. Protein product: CASSLDTANEQYF.

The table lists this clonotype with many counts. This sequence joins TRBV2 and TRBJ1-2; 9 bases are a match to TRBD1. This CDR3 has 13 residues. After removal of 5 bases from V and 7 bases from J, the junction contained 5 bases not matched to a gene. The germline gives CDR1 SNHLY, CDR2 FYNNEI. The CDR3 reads CASSLQGAGGYTF. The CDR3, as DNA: TGTGCCAGCAGTTTACAGGGGGCGGGTGGCTACACCTTC.

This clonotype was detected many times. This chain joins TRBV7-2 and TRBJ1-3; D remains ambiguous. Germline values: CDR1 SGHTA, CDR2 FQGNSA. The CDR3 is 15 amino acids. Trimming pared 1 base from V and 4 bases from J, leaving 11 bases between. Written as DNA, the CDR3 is TGTGCCAGCAGCTTAGTTGCCAAAGGGGGAAACACCATATATTTT. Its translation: CASSLVAKGGNTIYF.

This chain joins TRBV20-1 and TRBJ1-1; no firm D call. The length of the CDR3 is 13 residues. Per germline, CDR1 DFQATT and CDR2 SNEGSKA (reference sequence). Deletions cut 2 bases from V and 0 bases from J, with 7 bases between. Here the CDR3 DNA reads TGCAGTGCTAGATTTAGTATGAACACTGAAGCTTTCTTT. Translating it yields CSARFSMNTEAFF.

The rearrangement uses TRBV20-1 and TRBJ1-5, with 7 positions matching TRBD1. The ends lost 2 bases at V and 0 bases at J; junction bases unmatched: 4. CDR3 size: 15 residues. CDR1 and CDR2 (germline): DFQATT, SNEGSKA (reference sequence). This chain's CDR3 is CSARRQGSSNQPQHF. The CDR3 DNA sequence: TGCAGTGCTAGACGACAGGGTAGTAGCAATCAGCCCCAGCATTTT.

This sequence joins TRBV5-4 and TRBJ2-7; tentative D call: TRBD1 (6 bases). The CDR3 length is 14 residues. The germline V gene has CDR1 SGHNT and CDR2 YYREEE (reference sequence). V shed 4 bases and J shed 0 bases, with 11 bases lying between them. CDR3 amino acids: CASSLDRYSYEQYF. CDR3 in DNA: TGTGCCAGCAGCCTGGACAGATACTCCTACGAGCAGTACTTC.

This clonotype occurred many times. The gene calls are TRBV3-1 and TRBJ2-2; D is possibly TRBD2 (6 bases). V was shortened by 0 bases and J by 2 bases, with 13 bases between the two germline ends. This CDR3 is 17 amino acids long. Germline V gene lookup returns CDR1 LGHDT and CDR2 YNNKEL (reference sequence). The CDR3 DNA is TGTGCCAGCAGCCAAGATCGCGGGGAACTAAACACCGGGGAGCTGTTTTTT. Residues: CASSQDRGELNTGELFF. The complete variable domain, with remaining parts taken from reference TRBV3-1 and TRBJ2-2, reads DTAVSQTPKYLVTQMGNDKSIKCEQNLGHDTMYWYKQDSKKFLKIMFSYNNKELIINETVPNRFSPKSPDKAHLNLHINSLELGDSAVYFCASSQDRGELNTGELFFGEGSRLTVL.

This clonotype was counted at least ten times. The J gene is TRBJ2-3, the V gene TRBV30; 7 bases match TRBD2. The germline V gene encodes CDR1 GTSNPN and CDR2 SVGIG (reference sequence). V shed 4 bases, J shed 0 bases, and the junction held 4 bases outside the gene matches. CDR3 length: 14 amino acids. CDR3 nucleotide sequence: TGTGCCTGGAAGGACGGGAGGAGCACAGATACGCAGTATTTT. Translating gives CAWKDGRSTDTQYF.

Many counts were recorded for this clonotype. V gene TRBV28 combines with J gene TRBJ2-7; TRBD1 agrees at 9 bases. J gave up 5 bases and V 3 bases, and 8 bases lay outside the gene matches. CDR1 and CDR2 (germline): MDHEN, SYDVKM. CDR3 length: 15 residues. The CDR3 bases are TGTGCCAGCAGTTTGTCCGGGACAGGGATCGACGAGCAGTACTTC. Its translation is CASSLSGTGIDEQYF.